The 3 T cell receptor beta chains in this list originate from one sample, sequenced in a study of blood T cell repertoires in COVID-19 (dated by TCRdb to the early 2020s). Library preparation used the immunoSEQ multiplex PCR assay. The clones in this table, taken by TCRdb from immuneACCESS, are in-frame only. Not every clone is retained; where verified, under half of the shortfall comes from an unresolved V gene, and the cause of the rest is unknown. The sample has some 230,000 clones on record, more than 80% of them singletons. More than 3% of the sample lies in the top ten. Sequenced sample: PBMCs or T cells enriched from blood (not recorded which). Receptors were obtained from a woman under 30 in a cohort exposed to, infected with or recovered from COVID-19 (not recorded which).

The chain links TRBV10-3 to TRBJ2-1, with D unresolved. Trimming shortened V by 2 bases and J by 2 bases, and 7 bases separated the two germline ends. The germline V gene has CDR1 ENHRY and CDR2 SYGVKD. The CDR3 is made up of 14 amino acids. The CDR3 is CAISESDPYNEQFF. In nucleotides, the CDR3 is TGTGCCATCAGTGAGAGCGATCCCTACAATGAGCAGTTCTTC.

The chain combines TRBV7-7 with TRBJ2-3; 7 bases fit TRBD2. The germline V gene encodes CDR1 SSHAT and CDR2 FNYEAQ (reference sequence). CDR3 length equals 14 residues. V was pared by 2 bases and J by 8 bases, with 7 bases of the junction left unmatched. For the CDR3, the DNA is TGTGCCAGCAGCTTACAGTTGGGCGGGGGTACGCAGTATTTT. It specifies CASSLQLGGGTQYF.

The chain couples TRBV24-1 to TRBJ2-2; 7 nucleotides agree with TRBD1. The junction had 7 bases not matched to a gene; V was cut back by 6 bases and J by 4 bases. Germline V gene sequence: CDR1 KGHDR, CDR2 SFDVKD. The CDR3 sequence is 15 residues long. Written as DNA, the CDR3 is TGTGCCACCAGTCGGGACAGCTCCTTCACCGGGGAGCTGTTTTTT. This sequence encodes CATSRDSSFTGELFF.